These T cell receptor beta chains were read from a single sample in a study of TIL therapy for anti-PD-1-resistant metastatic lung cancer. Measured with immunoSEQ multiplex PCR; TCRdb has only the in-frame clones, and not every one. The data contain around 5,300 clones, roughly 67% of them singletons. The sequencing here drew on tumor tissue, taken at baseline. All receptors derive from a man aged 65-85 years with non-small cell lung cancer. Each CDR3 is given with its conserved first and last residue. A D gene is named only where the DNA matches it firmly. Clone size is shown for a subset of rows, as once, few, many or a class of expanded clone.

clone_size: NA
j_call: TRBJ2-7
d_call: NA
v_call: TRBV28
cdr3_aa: CASSLVGNFYEQYF
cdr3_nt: TGTGCCAGCAGTTTGGTAGGGAACTTCTACGAGCAGTACTTC

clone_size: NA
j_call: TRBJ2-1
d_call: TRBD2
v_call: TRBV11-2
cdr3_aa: CASSLVAGAVNEQFF
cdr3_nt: TGTGCCAGCAGCTTAGTAGCGGGAGCAGTCAATGAGCAGTTCTTC

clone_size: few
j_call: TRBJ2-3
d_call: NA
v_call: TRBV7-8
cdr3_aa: CASSPDLGSGTDTQYF
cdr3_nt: TGTGCCAGCAGCCCAGATTTGGGGTCGGGAACAGATACGCAGTATTTT

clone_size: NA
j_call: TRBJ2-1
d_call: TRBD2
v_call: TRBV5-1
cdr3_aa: CASSLGGTSGSDEQFF
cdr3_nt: TGCGCCAGCAGCTTGGGCGGGACTAGCGGGAGCGATGAGCAGTTCTTC

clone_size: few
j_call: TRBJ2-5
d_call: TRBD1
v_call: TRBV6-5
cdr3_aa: CASSYGQGVSQETQYF
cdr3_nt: TGTGCCAGCAGTTACGGGCAGGGGGTTTCCCAAGAGACCCAGTACTTC

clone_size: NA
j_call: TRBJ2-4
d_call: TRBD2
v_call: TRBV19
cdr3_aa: CASSTRGSSKNIQYF
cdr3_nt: TGTGCCAGTAGTACTCGCGGGAGTTCCAAAAACATTCAGTACTTC

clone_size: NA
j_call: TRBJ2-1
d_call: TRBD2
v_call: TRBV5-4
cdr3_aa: CASSSRSGRASNEQFF
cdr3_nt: TGTGCCAGCAGCTCCCGTAGCGGGAGGGCCTCGAATGAGCAGTTCTTC

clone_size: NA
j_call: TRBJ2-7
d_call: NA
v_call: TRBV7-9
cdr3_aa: CASSFALEQYF
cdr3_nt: TGTGCCAGCAGTTTCGCCTTGGAGCAGTACTTC

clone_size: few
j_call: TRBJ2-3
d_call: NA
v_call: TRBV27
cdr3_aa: CASSLSDRSTDTQYF
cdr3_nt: TGTGCCAGCAGTCTATCGGACAGAAGCACAGATACGCAGTATTTT

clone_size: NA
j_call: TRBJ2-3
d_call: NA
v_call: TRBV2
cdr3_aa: CASSAVSGPDTQYF
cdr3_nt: TGTGCCAGCAGTGCGGTATCCGGGCCAGATACGCAGTATTTT

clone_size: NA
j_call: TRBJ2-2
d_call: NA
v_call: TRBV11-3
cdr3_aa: CASRLTGTNTGELFF
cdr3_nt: TGTGCCAGCAGATTGACAGGAACGAACACCGGGGAGCTGTTTTTT

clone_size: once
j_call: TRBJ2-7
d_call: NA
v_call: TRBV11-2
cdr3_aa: CASTTSRESYEQYF
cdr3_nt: TGTGCCAGCACCACCTCCAGGGAATCCTACGAGCAGTACTTC

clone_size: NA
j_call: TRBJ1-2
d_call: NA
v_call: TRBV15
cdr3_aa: CATSRDLGDYGYTF
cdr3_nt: TGTGCCACCAGCAGAGATCTAGGGGACTATGGCTACACCTTC

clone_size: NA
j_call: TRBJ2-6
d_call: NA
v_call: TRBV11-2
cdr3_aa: CASSPRLVPRGANVLTF
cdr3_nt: TGTGCCAGCAGCCCAAGACTCGTGCCTCGTGGGGCCAACGTCCTGACTTTC

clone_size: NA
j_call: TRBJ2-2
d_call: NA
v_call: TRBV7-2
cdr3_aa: CASSFSGTSTGELFF
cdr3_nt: TGTGCCAGCAGCTTCTCCGGGACTTCTACCGGGGAGCTGTTTTTT

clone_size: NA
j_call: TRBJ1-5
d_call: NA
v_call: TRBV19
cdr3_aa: CASSDRPYQPQHF
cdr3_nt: TGTGCCAGTAGCGACAGGCCGTATCAGCCCCAGCATTTT

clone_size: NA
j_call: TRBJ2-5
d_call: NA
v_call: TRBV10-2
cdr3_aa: CASSERRLETQYF
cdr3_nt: TGCGCCAGCAGTGAGCGCCGTTTGGAGACCCAGTACTTC

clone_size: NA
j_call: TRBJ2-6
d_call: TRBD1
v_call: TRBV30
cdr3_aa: CAWEQGATGANVLTF
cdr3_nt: TGTGCCTGGGAACAGGGGGCAACGGGGGCCAACGTCCTGACTTTC

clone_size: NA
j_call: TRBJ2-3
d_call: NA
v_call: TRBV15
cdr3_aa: CATQRKIQSTPDTQYF
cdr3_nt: TGTGCCACCCAAAGAAAGATTCAGAGTACCCCAGATACGCAGTATTTT

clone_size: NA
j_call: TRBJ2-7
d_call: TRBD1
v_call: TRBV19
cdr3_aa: CASKGTGSYEQYF
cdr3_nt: TGTGCCAGTAAAGGGACAGGCTCCTACGAGCAGTACTTC

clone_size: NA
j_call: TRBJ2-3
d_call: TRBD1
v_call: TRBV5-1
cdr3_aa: CASSTGQTPYTQYF
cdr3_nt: TGCGCCAGCAGCACGGGACAGACCCCTTATACGCAGTATTTT

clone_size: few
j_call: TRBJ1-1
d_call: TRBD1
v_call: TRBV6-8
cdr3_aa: CASSYGDSEAFF
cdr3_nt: TGTGCCAGCAGTTATGGGGACAGTGAAGCTTTCTTT

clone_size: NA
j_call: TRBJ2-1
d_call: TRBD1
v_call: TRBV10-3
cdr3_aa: CAIRPGTGGSYNEQFF
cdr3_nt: TGTGCCATCAGGCCCGGTACAGGGGGCTCCTACAATGAGCAGTTCTTC

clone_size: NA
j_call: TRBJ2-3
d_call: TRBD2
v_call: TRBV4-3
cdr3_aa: CASSQAQAGVADTQYF
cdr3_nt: TGCGCCAGCAGCCAAGCGCAAGCGGGAGTGGCAGATACGCAGTATTTT

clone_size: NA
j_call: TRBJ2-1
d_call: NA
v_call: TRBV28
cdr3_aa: CASSEVGSSYNEQFF
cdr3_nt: TGTGCCAGCAGTGAGGTAGGGTCCTCCTACAATGAGCAGTTCTTC

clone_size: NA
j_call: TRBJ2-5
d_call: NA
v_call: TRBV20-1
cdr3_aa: CSALQETQYF
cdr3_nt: TGCAGTGCGCTGCAAGAGACCCAGTACTTC

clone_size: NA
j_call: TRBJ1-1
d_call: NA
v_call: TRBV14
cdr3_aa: CASSQRSFEAFF
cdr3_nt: TGTGCCAGCAGCCAAAGGAGCTTTGAAGCTTTCTTT

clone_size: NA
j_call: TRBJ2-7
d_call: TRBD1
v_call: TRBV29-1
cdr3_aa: CSVNLGTGGIYEQYF
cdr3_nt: TGCAGCGTAAACCTCGGGACAGGGGGTATCTACGAGCAGTACTTC

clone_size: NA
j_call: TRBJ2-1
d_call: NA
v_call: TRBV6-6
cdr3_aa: CASSYSPGYEQFF
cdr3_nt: TGTGCCAGCAGTTACTCCCCGGGCTATGAGCAGTTCTTC

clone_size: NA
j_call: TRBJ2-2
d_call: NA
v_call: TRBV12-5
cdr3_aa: CASGSFVNGELFF
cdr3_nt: TGTGCTAGTGGTTCGTTTGTTAACGGGGAGCTGTTTTTT

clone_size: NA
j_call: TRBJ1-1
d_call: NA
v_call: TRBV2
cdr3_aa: CASRAWGNTEAFF
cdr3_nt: TGTGCCAGTCGAGCCTGGGGGAACACTGAAGCTTTCTTT

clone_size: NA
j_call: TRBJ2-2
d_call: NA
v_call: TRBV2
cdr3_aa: CASSILATNTGELFF
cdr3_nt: TGTGCCAGCAGTATTCTAGCGACGAACACCGGGGAGCTGTTTTTT

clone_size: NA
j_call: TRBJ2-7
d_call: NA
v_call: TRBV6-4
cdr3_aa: CASSPSVSSYEQYF
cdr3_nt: TGTGCCAGCAGTCCATCAGTGAGCTCCTACGAGCAGTACTTC

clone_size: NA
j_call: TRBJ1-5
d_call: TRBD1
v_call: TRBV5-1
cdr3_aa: CASSPGTGNQPQHF
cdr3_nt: TGCGCCAGCAGCCCCGGGACAGGCAATCAGCCCCAGCATTTT

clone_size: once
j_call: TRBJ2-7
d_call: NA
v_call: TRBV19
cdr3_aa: CASSSGSYEQYF
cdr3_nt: TGTGCCAGTAGTTCGGGGTCCTACGAGCAGTACTTC

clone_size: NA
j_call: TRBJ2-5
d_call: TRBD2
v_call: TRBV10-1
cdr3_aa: CASSNSGRAGETQYF
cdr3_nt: TGCGCCAGCAGTAACAGCGGGAGGGCCGGGGAGACCCAGTACTTC

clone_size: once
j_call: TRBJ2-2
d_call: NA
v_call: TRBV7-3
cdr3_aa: CASSQGGAGELFF
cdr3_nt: TGTGCCAGCAGCCAAGGAGGCGCCGGGGAGCTGTTTTTT

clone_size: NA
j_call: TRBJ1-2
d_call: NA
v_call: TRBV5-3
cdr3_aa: CARSLGHLHYGYTF
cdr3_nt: TGTGCCAGAAGCTTGGGACACCTCCACTATGGCTACACCTTC

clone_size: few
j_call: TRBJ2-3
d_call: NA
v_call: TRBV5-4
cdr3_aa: CASSFIFLEATTDTQYF
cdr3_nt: TGTGCCAGCAGCTTCATCTTTCTAGAGGCAACCACAGATACGCAGTATTTT

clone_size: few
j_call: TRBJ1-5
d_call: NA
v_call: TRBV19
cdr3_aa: CASGRGLYNQPQHF
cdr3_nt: TGTGCCAGTGGCCGGGGGCTCTACAATCAGCCCCAGCATTTT

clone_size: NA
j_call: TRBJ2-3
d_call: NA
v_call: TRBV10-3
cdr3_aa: CAISESGAGRSTDTQYF
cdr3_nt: TGTGCCATCAGTGAGTCGGGGGCAGGGAGAAGCACAGATACGCAGTATTTT

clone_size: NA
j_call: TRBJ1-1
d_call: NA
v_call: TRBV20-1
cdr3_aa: CSARQGTEAFF
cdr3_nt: TGCAGTGCTAGACAGGGCACTGAAGCTTTCTTT

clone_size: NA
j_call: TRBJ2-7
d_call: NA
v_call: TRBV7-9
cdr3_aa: CASSSQISYEQYF
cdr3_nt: TGTGCCAGCAGCTCGCAAATCTCCTACGAGCAGTACTTC

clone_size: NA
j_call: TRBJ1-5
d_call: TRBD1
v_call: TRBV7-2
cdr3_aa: CASSSRGQGSEPQHF
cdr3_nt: TGTGCCAGCAGCTCCAGGGGACAGGGTAGTGAGCCCCAGCATTTT

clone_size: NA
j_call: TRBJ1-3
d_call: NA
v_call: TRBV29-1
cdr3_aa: CSVAPSRIFSGNTIYF
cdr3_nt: TGCAGCGTTGCGCCCAGCCGAATCTTCTCTGGAAACACCATATATTTT

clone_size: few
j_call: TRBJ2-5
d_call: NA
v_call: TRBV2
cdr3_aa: CASCWTGGQETQYF
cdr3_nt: TGTGCCAGCTGCTGGACCGGGGGCCAAGAGACCCAGTACTTC

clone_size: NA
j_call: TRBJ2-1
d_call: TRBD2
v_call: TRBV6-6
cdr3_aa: CASRGSSGRIYNEQFF
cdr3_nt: TGTGCCAGCAGGGGATCGAGCGGGAGGATTTACAATGAGCAGTTCTTC

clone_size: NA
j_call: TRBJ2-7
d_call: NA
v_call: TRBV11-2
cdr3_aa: CASSRGPTYEQYF
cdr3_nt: TGTGCCAGCAGCAGGGGCCCAACCTACGAGCAGTACTTC

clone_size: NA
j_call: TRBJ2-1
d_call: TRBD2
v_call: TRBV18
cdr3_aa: CASSGTSGSDEQFF
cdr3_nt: TGTGCCAGCTCAGGGACTAGCGGGAGTGATGAGCAGTTCTTC

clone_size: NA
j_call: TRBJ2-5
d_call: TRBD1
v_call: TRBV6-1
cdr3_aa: CASRGQGAKTQYF
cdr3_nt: TGTGCCAGCAGGGGACAGGGGGCGAAGACCCAGTACTTC

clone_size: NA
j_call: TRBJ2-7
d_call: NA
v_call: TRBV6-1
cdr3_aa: CASSEEEGSTYEQYF
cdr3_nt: TGTGCCAGCAGTGAAGAGGAAGGGTCAACCTACGAGCAGTACTTC

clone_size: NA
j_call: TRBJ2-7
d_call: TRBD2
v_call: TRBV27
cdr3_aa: CASSSPGTSGFYEQYF
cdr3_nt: TGTGCCAGCAGTTCACCGGGGACTAGCGGGTTCTACGAGCAGTACTTC

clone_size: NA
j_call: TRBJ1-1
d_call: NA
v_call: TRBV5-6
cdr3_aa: CASSLEAGYEGLSFF
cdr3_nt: TGTGCCAGCAGCTTGGAAGCAGGGTACGAGGGGTTGAGTTTCTTT

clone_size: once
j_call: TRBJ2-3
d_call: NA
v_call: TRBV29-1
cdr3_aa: CSVTRDILSTDTQYF
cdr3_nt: TGCAGCGTTACTAGGGACATTCTGAGCACAGATACGCAGTATTTT

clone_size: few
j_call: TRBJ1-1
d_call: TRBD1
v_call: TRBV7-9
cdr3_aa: CASSLQGAVNTEAFF
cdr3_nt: TGTGCCAGCAGCTTACAGGGGGCGGTAAACACTGAAGCTTTCTTT